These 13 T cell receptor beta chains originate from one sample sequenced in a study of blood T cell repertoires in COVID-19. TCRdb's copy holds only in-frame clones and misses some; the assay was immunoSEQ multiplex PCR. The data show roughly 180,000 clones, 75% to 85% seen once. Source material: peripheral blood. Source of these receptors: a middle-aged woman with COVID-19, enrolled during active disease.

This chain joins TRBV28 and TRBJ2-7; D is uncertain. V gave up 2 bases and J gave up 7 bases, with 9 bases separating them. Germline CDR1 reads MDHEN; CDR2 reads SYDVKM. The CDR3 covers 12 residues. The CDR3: CASSLTHREQYF. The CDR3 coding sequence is TGTGCCAGCAGTTTAACCCATCGGGAGCAGTACTTC.

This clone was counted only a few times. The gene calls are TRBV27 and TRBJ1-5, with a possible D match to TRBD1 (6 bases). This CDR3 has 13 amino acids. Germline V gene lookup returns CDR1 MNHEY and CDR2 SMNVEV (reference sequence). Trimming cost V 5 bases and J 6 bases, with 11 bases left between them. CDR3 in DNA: TGTGCCAGCAGTCCAGGGGCCGGTCAGCCCCAGCATTTT. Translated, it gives CASSPGAGQPQHF.

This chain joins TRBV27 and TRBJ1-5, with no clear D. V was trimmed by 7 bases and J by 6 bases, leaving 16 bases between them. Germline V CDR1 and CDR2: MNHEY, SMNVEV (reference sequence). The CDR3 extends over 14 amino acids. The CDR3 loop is CASTPVGAGQPQHF. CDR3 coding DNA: TGTGCCAGCACCCCGGTGGGCGCGGGTCAGCCCCAGCATTTT.

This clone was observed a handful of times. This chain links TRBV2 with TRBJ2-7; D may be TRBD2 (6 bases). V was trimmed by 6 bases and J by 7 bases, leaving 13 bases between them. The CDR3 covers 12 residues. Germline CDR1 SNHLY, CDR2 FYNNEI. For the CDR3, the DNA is TGTGCCAGCAGCAATCTCCGGGAGGAGCAGTACGTC. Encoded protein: CASSNLREEQYV.

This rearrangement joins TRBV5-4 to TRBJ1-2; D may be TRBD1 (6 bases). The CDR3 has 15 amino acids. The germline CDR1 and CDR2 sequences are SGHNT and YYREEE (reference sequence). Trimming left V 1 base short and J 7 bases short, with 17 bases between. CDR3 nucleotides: TGTGCCAGCAGCTTGCCACAGGGTACCGGTGCTGGCTACACCTTC. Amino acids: CASSLPQGTGAGYTF.

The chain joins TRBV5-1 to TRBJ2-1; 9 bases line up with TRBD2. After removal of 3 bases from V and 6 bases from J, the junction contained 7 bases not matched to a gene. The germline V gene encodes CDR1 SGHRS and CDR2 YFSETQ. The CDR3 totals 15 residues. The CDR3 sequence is CASSSGLATGNEQFF. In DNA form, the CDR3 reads TGCGCCAGCAGCTCAGGACTAGCGACAGGCAATGAGCAGTTCTTC.

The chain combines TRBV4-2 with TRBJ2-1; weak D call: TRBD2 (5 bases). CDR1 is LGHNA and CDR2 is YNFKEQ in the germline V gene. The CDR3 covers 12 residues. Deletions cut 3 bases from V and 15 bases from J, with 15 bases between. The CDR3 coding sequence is TGTGCCAGCAGCCAGCCCACGGGCGAGGGGTTCTTC. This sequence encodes CASSQPTGEGFF.

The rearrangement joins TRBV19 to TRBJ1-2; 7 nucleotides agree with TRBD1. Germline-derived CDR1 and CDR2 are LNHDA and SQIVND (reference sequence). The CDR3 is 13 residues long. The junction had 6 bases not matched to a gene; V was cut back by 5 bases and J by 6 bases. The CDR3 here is CASSAQGYDGYTF. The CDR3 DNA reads TGTGCCAGTAGTGCACAGGGGTATGATGGCTACACCTTC. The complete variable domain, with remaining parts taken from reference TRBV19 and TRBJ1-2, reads DGGITQSPKYLFRKEGQNVTLSCEQNLNHDAMYWYRQDPGQGLRLIYYSQIVNDFQKGDIAEGYSVSREKKESFPLTVTSAQKNPTAFYLCASSAQGYDGYTFGSGTRLTVV.

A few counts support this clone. The CDR3 DNA sequence: TGTGCCAGCAGCAGATCGGGGGGGACAGCTTTCTTT. Encoded protein: CASSRSGGTAFF. V gene TRBV3-1 (or the pseudogene TRBV3-2) combines with J gene TRBJ1-1; possibly TRBD1 for D (5 bases). The V end was cut by 5 bases, the J end by 10 bases, with 14 bases between. Germline-derived CDR1 and CDR2 are LGHDT and YNNKEL (reference sequence). This CDR3 is built from 12 residues.

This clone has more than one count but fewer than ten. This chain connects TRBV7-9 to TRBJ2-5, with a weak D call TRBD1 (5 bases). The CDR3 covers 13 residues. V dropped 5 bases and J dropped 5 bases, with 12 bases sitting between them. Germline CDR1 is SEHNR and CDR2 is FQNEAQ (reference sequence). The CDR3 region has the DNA TGTGCCAGCAGCCTCTGGCAGGGTGAGACCCAGTACTTC. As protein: CASSLWQGETQYF.

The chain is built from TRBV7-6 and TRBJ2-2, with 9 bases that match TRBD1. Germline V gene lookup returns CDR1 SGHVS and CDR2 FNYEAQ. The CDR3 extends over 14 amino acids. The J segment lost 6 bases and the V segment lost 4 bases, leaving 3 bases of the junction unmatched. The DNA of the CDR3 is TGTGCCAGCAGCTCTAGACAGGGGGCCGGGGAGCTGTTTTTT. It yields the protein CASSSRQGAGELFF.

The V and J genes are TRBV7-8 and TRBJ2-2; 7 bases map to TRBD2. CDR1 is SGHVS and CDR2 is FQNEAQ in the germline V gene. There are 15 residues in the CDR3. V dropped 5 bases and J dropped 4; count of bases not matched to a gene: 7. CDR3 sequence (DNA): TGTGCCAGCAGCCAAGCGGGGAGGTCCACCGGGGAGCTGTTTTTT. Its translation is CASSQAGRSTGELFF.

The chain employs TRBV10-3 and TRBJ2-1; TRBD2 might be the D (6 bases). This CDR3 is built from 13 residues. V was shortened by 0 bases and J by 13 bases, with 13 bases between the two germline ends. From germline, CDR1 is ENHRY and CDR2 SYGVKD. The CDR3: CAISESTSNPQFF. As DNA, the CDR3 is TGTGCCATCAGTGAGTCAACTAGCAATCCTCAGTTCTTC.